These 3 T cell receptor beta chains share one sample of origin, sequenced in a study of cytomegalovirus exposure and HLA in healthy donors (TCRdb year 2017). The receptor library was made with the immunoSEQ multiplex PCR assay. For the multiplex PCR, a mixture combining 60 forward primers for TCR Vbeta segments and 13 reverse primers for TCR Jbeta segments was used. Entries here come from immuneACCESS through TCRdb and include only in-frame sequences with V and J called. Some clones fail to appear in such tables; in the studies checked, an unresolved V gene covers under half of the shortfall, and the cause of the remainder is unknown. For this sample there are approximately 74,000 clones; around 80% appear just once. The biggest ten clones account for roughly a tenth of the sample. The sample was PBMCs. These receptors came from a man aged 40-49 years in good health and CMV-seronegative.

Worth noting for this clone: At one boundary the junction diverges from the germline segment, which might be a read error. This chain joins TRBV5-1 and TRBJ2-2; D remains unclear. Germline V gene lookup returns CDR1 SGHRS and CDR2 YFSETQ. The CDR3 runs 14 residues. The CDR3 loop reads CASGLVINTGELFF. In nucleotides, the CDR3 is TGCGCCAGCGGCTTGGTTATTAACACCGGGGAGCTGTTTTTT.

The chain recombines TRBV9 with TRBJ2-5; tentative D call: TRBD2 (6 bases). This CDR3 contains 15 residues. In germline, CDR1 is SGDLS, CDR2 YYNGEE. The V gene lost 4 bases and the J gene lost 2 bases, with 15 bases spanning the gap. CDR3 amino acids: CASSSRTGGQETQYF. The CDR3 bases are TGTGCCAGCAGCTCCCGGACTGGGGGGCAAGAGACCCAGTACTTC.

This clone has more than one count but fewer than ten. The genes are TRBV5-4 and TRBJ2-2; 8 nucleotides align to TRBD1. This CDR3 has 15 amino acids. The V gene end was trimmed by 3 bases and the J gene end by 1 base; junction bases not matched to a gene: 2. Germline-derived CDR1 and CDR2 are SGHNT and YYREEE (reference sequence). The CDR3 DNA reads as TGTGCCAGCAGCTCAGGGACAGGGAACACCGGGGAGCTGTTTTTT. Translating it yields CASSSGTGNTGELFF.